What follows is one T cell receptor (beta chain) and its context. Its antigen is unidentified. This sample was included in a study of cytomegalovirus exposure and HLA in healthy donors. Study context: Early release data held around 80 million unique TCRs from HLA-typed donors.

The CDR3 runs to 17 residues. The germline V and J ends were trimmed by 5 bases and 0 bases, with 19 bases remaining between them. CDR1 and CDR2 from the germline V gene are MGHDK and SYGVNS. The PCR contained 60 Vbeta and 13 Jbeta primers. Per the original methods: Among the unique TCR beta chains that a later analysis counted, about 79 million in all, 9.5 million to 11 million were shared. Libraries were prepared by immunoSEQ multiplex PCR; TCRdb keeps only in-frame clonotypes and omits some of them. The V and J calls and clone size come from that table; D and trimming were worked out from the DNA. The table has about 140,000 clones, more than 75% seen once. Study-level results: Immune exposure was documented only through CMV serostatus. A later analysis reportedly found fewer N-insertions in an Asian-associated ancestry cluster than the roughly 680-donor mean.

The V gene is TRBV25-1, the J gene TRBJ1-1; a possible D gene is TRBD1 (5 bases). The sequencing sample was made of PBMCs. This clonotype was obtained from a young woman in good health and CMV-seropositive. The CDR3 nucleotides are TGTGCCAGCAGTCTCGGGGGGTATCGACTCATGAACACTGAAGCTTTCTTT. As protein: CASSLGGYRLMNTEAFF.